Sequencing of this TCR beta chain was carried out in a study of blood T cell repertoires in COVID-19. Study-level background: Samples of COVID-19 (acute and convalescent) were obtained from the United States, Italy and Spain. The cDNA or gDNA used as material had been derived from T cells, B-cell-depleted T cells, or PBMCs.

Authors' data handling: Reference gene primer amplification yielded estimated nucleated cell counts. Produced via immunoSEQ multiplex PCR; TCRdb's table is partial and in-frame only. V, J and clone size are taken as reported in that table, and D and trimming were inferred from the DNA itself. The data hold over 150,000 clones, with roughly 84% observed a single time. CDR1 MNHEY and CDR2 SMNVEV come from the germline V gene (reference sequence). The V gene lost 7 bases and the J gene lost 4 bases, with 22 bases spanning the gap. The CDR3 is 16 residues long. One Seattle source followed patients from active infection through their disease course.

Source material: peripheral blood. The receptor was isolated from a woman in her fifties or sixties with COVID-19, enrolled during active disease. The genes are TRBV27 and TRBJ1-1; the D gene is possibly TRBD1 (6 bases). The CDR3 DNA reads TGTGCCAGCATGTTTTCCAGGGGTCAGGGTCCCACTGAAGCTTTCTTT. Its protein is CASMFSRGQGPTEAFF.